This T cell receptor (beta chain) stems from a study of cytomegalovirus exposure and HLA in healthy donors. Study results and limitations: In vitro experiments confirmed that a few CMV-associated chains were specific for CMV antigens. The study listed under 200 cytomegalovirus-associated TCR beta chains. Subsequent analysis showed first-cohort TCR clusters tending to co-occur in some 110 validation repertoires.

The ends lost 2 bases at V and 0 bases at J; junction bases unmatched: 3. There are 15 residues in the CDR3. Per germline, CDR1 SGHRS and CDR2 YFSETQ. Method: immunoSEQ multiplex PCR; TCRdb's copy keeps in-frame clones and lacks some. The data contain 250,000 to 300,000 clones, around 90% of them seen just once; the ten biggest clones take up less than 0.4%. About this clone: The antigen is undetermined.

The chain employs TRBV5-1 and TRBJ2-3, with 7 bases fitting TRBD2. The origin of this receptor is a woman aged 18-35 years in good health and CMV-seronegative. Sequenced input: PBMCs. The CDR3 nucleotides read TGCGCCAGCAGCTTCGGGGGGTCGAGCACAGATACGCAGTATTTT. Protein product: CASSFGGSSTDTQYF.